The next 17 T cell receptor beta chains were all read from a single sample in a study of shared clonotypes between healthy human individuals. TCRdb's table, derived via immunoSEQ multiplex PCR, lists solely in-frame clones and lacks some. The sample has roughly 500,000 clones; roughly 78% are singletons. Sample: PBMCs. The receptors here all came from a woman aged 40 to 49 in good health. Some clones in this sample may be carry-over from other donors' samples.

The V call is TRBV28, the J call TRBJ1-4; D remains unclear. Germline loops: CDR1 MDHEN, CDR2 SYDVKM. The V gene lost 11 bases and the J gene lost 4 bases, with 8 bases spanning the gap. This CDR3 comprises 11 residues. The CDR3 coding sequence is TGTGCCGGTCAGAGTAATGAAAAACTGTTTTTT. Its protein is CAGQSNEKLFF. Full variable domain (rest looked up from reference TRBV28 and TRBJ1-4): DVKVTQSSRYLVKRTGEKVFLECVQDMDHENMFWYRQDPGLGLRLIYFSYDVKMKEKGDIPEGYSVSREKKERFSLILESASTNQTSMYLCAGQSNEKLFFGSGTQLSVL.

The rearrangement links TRBV4-3 to TRBJ2-1; possible D gene TRBD2, 5 bases. Trimming stripped 0 bases from V and 0 bases from J, with 9 bases between. CDR1 is LGHNA and CDR2 is YSLEER in the germline V gene. The CDR3 contains 16 residues. In nucleotides, the CDR3 is TGCGCCAGCAGCCAAGAGGGAGAACGCTCCTACAATGAGCAGTTCTTC. This sequence encodes CASSQEGERSYNEQFF.

This clone appeared many times. This chain links TRBV6-4 with TRBJ2-6; D possibly corresponds to TRBD1 (5 bases). In germline, CDR1 is MRHNA, CDR2 SNTAGT. This CDR3 has 14 amino acids. With 2 bases removed from V and 4 bases from J, the gap between germline ends came to 6 bases. CDR3 nucleotides: TGTGCCAGCAGTGACAGGGGAGGGGCCAACGTCCTGACTTTC. Its translation is CASSDRGGANVLTF.

V usage is TRBV10-3 and J usage is TRBJ1-2, with D hard to call. Germline CDR1 reads ENHRY; CDR2 reads SYGVKD. The CDR3 extends over 13 amino acids. V was clipped by 10 bases and J by 3 bases, with 15 bases between them. CDR3 sequence (DNA): TGTGCCACCAGAGAAAGGACCGACTATGGCTACACCTTC. Amino acids: CATRERTDYGYTF.

This sequence joins TRBV11-2 and TRBJ1-1; a possible D gene is TRBD1 (6 bases). Deletions cut 1 base from V and 6 bases from J, with 9 bases between. Per germline, CDR1 SGHAT and CDR2 FQNNGV. This CDR3 spans 13 amino acids. DNA for the CDR3: TGTGCCAGCAGCTTAGCAGGGGACGCTGAAGCTTTCTTT. It specifies CASSLAGDAEAFF.

The genes are TRBV7-9 and TRBJ2-7; TRBD2 matches 8 bases. Germline V gene lookup returns CDR1 SEHNR and CDR2 FQNEAQ (reference sequence). This CDR3 is 14 amino acids long. V lost 5 bases and J lost 5; bases outside the gene matches: 8. The CDR3 protein is CASSDNTGGDEQYF. The CDR3 DNA is TGTGCCAGCAGCGATAATACGGGAGGGGACGAGCAGTACTTC.

This clone was seen only a few times. The rearrangement joins TRBV25-1 to TRBJ1-3; a weak D match, TRBD1 (5 bases). The CDR3 contains 14 residues. Trimming stripped 7 bases from V and 7 bases from J, with 17 bases between. Germline V gives CDR1 MGHDK, CDR2 SYGVNS. CDR3 amino acids: CASTPAGYGNTIYF. The DNA of the CDR3 is TGTGCCAGCACCCCCGCAGGGTACGGTAACACCATATATTTT. Full variable domain (remainder filled in from reference TRBV25-1 and TRBJ1-3): EADIYQTPRYLVIGTGKKITLECSQTMGHDKMYWYQQDPGMELHLIHYSYGVNSTEKGDLSSESTVSRIRTEHFPLTLESARPSHTSQYLCASTPAGYGNTIYFGEGSWLTVV.

The genes are TRBV4-1 and TRBJ1-2; D is undetermined. Trimming shortened V by 0 bases and J by 6 bases, and 8 bases separated the two germline ends. Per germline, CDR1 MGHRA and CDR2 YSYEKL. The CDR3 is 13 residues long. The CDR3 loop reads CASSQDRGDGYTF. The CDR3 nucleotides read TGCGCCAGCAGCCAAGATCGCGGGGATGGCTACACCTTC.

Note on this clone: The germline gene is not matched at one end of the junction; a read error may be the cause. The chain has TRBV7-7 and TRBJ2-7, with D possibly matching TRBD1 (6 bases). The V gene's germline CDR1 is SSHAT and CDR2 FNYEAQ (reference sequence). This CDR3 region has 15 residues. The CDR3 DNA is TGTGCTAGCAGCTTTCTCAGAGGGGGTTTCTACGAGCAGTACTTC. This sequence encodes CASSFLRGGFYEQYF.

This chain connects TRBV7-8 to TRBJ2-7; TRBD2 agrees at 8 bases. J gave up 3 bases and V 3 bases, and 7 bases lay outside the gene matches. Germline CDR1 reads SGHVS; CDR2 reads FQNEAQ. This CDR3 is built from 15 residues. As DNA, the CDR3 is TGTGCCAGCAGCTTCGAGCGGGGGTCGTTCTACGAGCAGTACTTC. This sequence encodes CASSFERGSFYEQYF.

The chain is built from TRBV7-9 and TRBJ2-1, with 8 bases lining up with TRBD1. From germline, CDR1 is SEHNR and CDR2 FQNEAQ (reference sequence). Trimming cost V 5 bases and J 3 bases; bases outside gene matches: 9. CDR3 size: 16 residues. The CDR3 DNA is TGTGCCAGCAGCCAACTCGGACAGGGCGACTACAATGAGCAGTTCTTC. It codes for CASSQLGQGDYNEQFF.

The chain links TRBV9 to TRBJ2-5; the match to TRBD2 covers 10 bases. V trimming: 4 bases; J trimming: 3 bases; junction bases outside the gene matches: 3. This CDR3 is 14 amino acids long. Germline V gene lookup returns CDR1 SGDLS and CDR2 YYNGEE. The CDR3 sequence is CASSFGTSEETQYF. CDR3 nucleotide sequence: TGTGCCAGCAGCTTCGGGACTAGCGAAGAGACCCAGTACTTC.

The V and J genes are TRBV5-5 and TRBJ2-3; weak D call: TRBD1 (7 bases). The CDR3 consists of 18 residues. The V gene's germline CDR1 is SGHKS and CDR2 YYEKEE (reference sequence). With 2 bases removed from V and 2 bases from J, the gap between germline ends came to 21 bases. The CDR3 loop is CASSFPEGASGFTDTQYF. CDR3 DNA sequence: TGTGCCAGCAGCTTCCCGGAGGGGGCCAGCGGGTTCACAGATACGCAGTATTTT.

The J gene is TRBJ2-7, the V gene TRBV15, with D unresolved. The CDR3 is 15 residues long. CDR1 and CDR2 (germline): LNHNV, YYDKDF (reference sequence). Trimming left V 1 base short and J 3 bases short, with 13 bases between. CDR3 residues: CATSRARTTYYEQYF. The CDR3 region has the DNA TGTGCCACCAGCAGAGCCCGGACGACCTACTACGAGCAGTACTTC.

The V gene is TRBV28, the J gene TRBJ1-5; D remains ambiguous. The CDR3 loop spans 15 amino acids. Germline loops: CDR1 MDHEN, CDR2 SYDVKM. Trimming left V 3 bases short and J 2 bases short, with 11 bases between. CDR3 residues: CASSFGLQGNQPQHF. As DNA, the CDR3 is TGTGCCAGCAGTTTTGGACTCCAGGGCAATCAGCCCCAGCATTTT.

J is TRBJ2-7 and V is TRBV5-4, with 10 bases fitting TRBD2. Germline lookup yields CDR1 SGHNT and CDR2 YYREEE (reference sequence). The CDR3 is 15 residues long. With V trimmed by 5 bases and J by 2 bases, 7 bases remained unmatched. DNA of the CDR3: TGTGCCAGCAGGGAGGGGACTAGCGTTGCCTACGAGCAGTACTTC. Translated, it gives CASREGTSVAYEQYF. The full variable domain, rest sourced from reference TRBV5-4 and TRBJ2-7, is ETGVTQSPTHLIKTRGQQVTLRCSSQSGHNTVSWYQQALGQGPQFIFQYYREEENGRGNFPPRFSGLQFPNYSSELNVNALELDDSALYLCASREGTSVAYEQYFGPGTRLTVT.

This clone was observed a handful of times. The rearrangement links TRBV7-9 to TRBJ2-7, with D perhaps TRBD2 (5 bases). Germline assignment: CDR1 SEHNR and CDR2 FQNEAQ (reference sequence). The CDR3 consists of 12 residues. V was shortened by 6 bases and J by 6 bases, with 12 bases between the two germline ends. The CDR3 bases are TGTGCCAGCAGAGTCGGGGAATCCGAGCAGTACTTC. This codes for CASRVGESEQYF.